This paragraph covers one T cell receptor (beta chain) sequence. Its antigen is still unknown. CDR3 size: 15 residues. The V end was cut by 4 bases, the J end by 2 bases, with 13 bases between. Germline V lookup: CDR1 SGHKS, CDR2 YYEKEE (reference sequence). The TCR beta cDNA libraries carried unique molecular identifiers. It was from roughly 0.93 to 9.6 million T cells that approximately 500,000 cDNA molecules came. TCRdb re-derived calls from the PCR reads in MiXCR, one entry per CDR3 protein. The data show 750,000 to 950,000 distinct CDR3 sequences, about 50% seen once. The data stem from a study of post-analysis software for immune sequencing data. On the study more broadly: Recorded subtypes: relapsing-remitting, secondary progressive, progressive-relapsing; some patients unannotated. Study-wide results and limits: The normalized Chao1 diversity of multiple sclerosis patients was significantly lower than that of controls. Batch-mates among the samples co-clustered strongly by F measure. Included in a set of about 5 TRBV segments more frequent in patients than controls were TRBV5-6, TRBV5-1 and TRBV20-1.

The TCR was taken from a girl under 18 with multiple sclerosis. The specimen sequenced was blood. The V and J genes are TRBV5-5 and TRBJ1-5; D unresolved. The CDR3 DNA reads as TGTGCCAGCAGCGAGTGGGCCACAGGCAATCAGCCCCAGCATTTT. This gives the protein CASSEWATGNQPQHF.